This T cell receptor (beta chain) is drawn from a study of CD8 T cells in Susac syndrome. Germline V CDR1 and CDR2: SGHRS, YFSETQ. CDR3 length: 15 amino acids. V shed 0 bases and J shed 2 bases, with 11 bases lying between them. RNA was extracted with the RNeasy kit, and a quantity of roughly 0.5 to 1 ug was reverse transcribed using random hexamers. Amplification of TCR beta CDR3 used immunoSEQ multiplex PCR across 54 Vbeta and 13 Jbeta. TCRdb ran MiXCR on the immunoSEQ multiplex PCR reads and lists one entry per CDR3 protein. The top ten hold roughly 0.58% of the sample, which has 51,000 or so distinct CDR3 sequences, 93% seen once.

The rearrangement uses TRBV5-1 and TRBJ2-5, with a possible D match to TRBD1 (6 bases). The receptor comes from a human donor in good health. The sample comprised CD8+ T cells from PBMCs. CDR3 amino acids: CASSLGDRSQETQYF. The CDR3 DNA sequence: TGCGCCAGCAGCTTGGGTGACAGGAGTCAAGAGACCCAGTACTTC.